This entry describes one TCR beta chain. The data are from a study of T cell responses to AZD1222 COVID-19 vaccine. The CDR3 is 15 amino acids. Trimming took 1 base from V and 6 from J; bases not matched to a gene: 5. Germline V gives CDR1 SEHNR, CDR2 FQNEAQ (reference sequence). Assay: immunoSEQ multiplex PCR; the TCRdb copy retains only in-frame clones and omits some. Seen here are 130,000 to 150,000 clones, approximately 88% observed once, and the top ten hold around 16%. The source is an adult in good health. The material was peripheral blood, obtained on day 0 of AZD1222 vaccination. The J gene is TRBJ2-2, the V gene TRBV7-9, with 7 bases matching TRBD2. The CDR3 DNA reads TGTGCCAGCAGCTTAGGGACTAGTTGGCCCGGGGAGCTGTTTTTT. As protein: CASSLGTSWPGELFF.